This T cell receptor (beta chain) appears in the sequencing data of a study of blood T cell repertoires in COVID-19. Overall study context: Samples representing acute and convalescent COVID-19 were sourced from the United States, Italy and Spain. PBMCs, B-cell-depleted T cells, or T cells provided the cDNA or gDNA that made up the material.

TCRdb's table, derived via immunoSEQ multiplex PCR, lists solely in-frame clones and lacks some. The sample has 55,000 to 80,000 clones, approximately 86% seen once. The CDR3 totals 15 residues. Germline V gene data show CDR1 as SGHRS and CDR2 as YFSETQ. Trimming took 4 bases from V and 1 from J; bases not matched to a gene: 2. This rearrangement joins TRBV5-1 to TRBJ1-4; 9 bases align to TRBD1. The sequenced sample was peripheral blood. This sequence was found in a human donor in a cohort sampled during active COVID-19. The CDR3 DNA is TGCGCCAGCAGCCCGGGACAGGGAACTAATGAAAAACTGTTTTTT. Its protein is CASSPGQGTNEKLFF.